One sample yielded the 10 T cell receptor beta chains listed below, sequenced in a study of blood T cell repertoires in COVID-19. Method: immunoSEQ multiplex PCR; TCRdb's copy keeps in-frame clones and lacks some. The sample lists 150,000 to 200,000 clones; approximately 91% were seen once. What was sequenced was peripheral blood. All receptors derive from a man between 18 and 35 years old with COVID-19, enrolled during active disease.

J is TRBJ1-1 and V is TRBV15, with D uncertain. Germline-derived CDR1 and CDR2 are LNHNV and YYDKDF (reference sequence). Trimming pared 0 bases from V and 3 bases from J, leaving 17 bases between. CDR3 length: 17 amino acids. This CDR3 reads CATSRDRMGLPDTEAFF. In DNA form, the CDR3 reads TGTGCCACCAGCAGAGATCGAATGGGCCTGCCGGACACTGAAGCTTTCTTT.

V and J are TRBV27 and TRBJ2-7, with 7 bases that match TRBD1. The CDR3 consists of 14 residues. Germline loops: CDR1 MNHEY, CDR2 SMNVEV (reference sequence). Trimming removed 7 bases from V and 4 bases from J; junction bases left unmatched: 10. This CDR3 reads CASNPTGTPYEQYF. CDR3 DNA sequence: TGTGCCAGCAACCCGACAGGGACACCGTACGAGCAGTACTTC.

This clone is a singleton in its sample. The chain joins TRBV19 to TRBJ1-1; tentatively, D is TRBD1 (6 bases). This CDR3 comprises 14 residues. The germline V and J ends were trimmed by 4 bases and 1 base, with 10 bases remaining between them. Germline loops: CDR1 LNHDA, CDR2 SQIVND (reference sequence). The CDR3 spells CASSKQGRNTEAFF. The CDR3 nucleotides read TGTGCCAGTAGTAAACAGGGAAGGAACACTGAAGCTTTCTTT.

The V call is TRBV28, the J call TRBJ2-1; tentative D call: TRBD2 (7 bases). The CDR3 covers 14 residues. The V and J ends lost 10 bases and 5 bases respectively, with 18 bases between them. The germline V gene encodes CDR1 MDHEN and CDR2 SYDVKM. The CDR3 loop reads CATLRGADNNEQFF. The CDR3 DNA sequence: TGTGCCACCCTACGGGGGGCTGACAACAATGAGCAGTTCTTC.

The gene calls are TRBV19 and TRBJ2-7, with TRBD1 as a possible D gene (6 bases). V lost 5 bases, J lost 1 base, and 12 bases lay in between. The germline CDR1 and CDR2 sequences are LNHDA and SQIVND (reference sequence). There are 14 residues in the CDR3. The CDR3 region has the DNA TGTGCCAGTAGTGAAACAGGGAGTTCCTACGAGCAGTACTTC. This codes for CASSETGSSYEQYF. The full variable domain, in which reference TRBV19 and TRBJ2-7 provide the parts outside the CDR3, is DGGITQSPKYLFRKEGQNVTLSCEQNLNHDAMYWYRQDPGQGLRLIYYSQIVNDFQKGDIAEGYSVSREKKESFPLTVTSAQKNPTAFYLCASSETGSSYEQYFGPGTRLTVT.

This chain joins TRBV28 and TRBJ1-2; TRBD1 aligns across 8 bases. The V gene's germline CDR1 is MDHEN and CDR2 SYDVKM. With V trimmed by 4 bases and J by 7 bases, 8 bases remained unmatched. CDR3 length: 14 residues. The CDR3 is CASSSPDRVGGYTF. The CDR3 DNA is TGTGCCAGCAGTTCGCCGGACAGGGTTGGTGGCTACACCTTC.

This clone was counted a few times. The chain uses TRBV7-8 and TRBJ1-2; 7 bases line up with TRBD1. Germline CDR1 is SGHVS and CDR2 is FQNEAQ. The CDR3 has 13 amino acids. V was clipped by 5 bases and J by 4 bases; unmatched bases: 4. In DNA form, the CDR3 reads TGTGCCAGCAGCCCCGGGACAGCCTATGGCTACACCTTC. This encodes CASSPGTAYGYTF.

The chain couples TRBV7-2 to TRBJ1-5; TRBD1 matches at 8 bases. Germline CDR1 SGHTA, CDR2 FQGNSA. V lost 6 bases, J lost 4 bases, and 8 bases stayed unmatched. The CDR3 is 15 residues long. The CDR3 spells CASSSDRGWNQPQHF. CDR3 DNA: TGTGCCAGCAGTTCCGACAGGGGCTGGAATCAGCCCCAGCATTTT.

The V call is TRBV4-3, the J call TRBJ2-7; perhaps TRBD1 as D (6 bases). This CDR3 contains 15 residues. Germline CDR1 is LGHNA and CDR2 is YSLEER. The V end was cut by 0 bases, the J end by 3 bases, with 12 bases between. The CDR3 protein is CASSQEGRGNYEQYF. DNA of the CDR3: TGCGCCAGCAGCCAAGAAGGCAGGGGCAACTACGAGCAGTACTTC.

The chain uses TRBV27 and TRBJ1-5; 7 bases align to TRBD1. Trimming took 6 bases from V and 3 from J; bases not matched to a gene: 5. Germline assignment: CDR1 MNHEY and CDR2 SMNVEV (reference sequence). CDR3 size: 14 residues. The CDR3 reads CASSPQGVNQPQHF. CDR3 sequence (DNA): TGTGCCAGCAGCCCGCAGGGGGTCAATCAGCCCCAGCATTTT.